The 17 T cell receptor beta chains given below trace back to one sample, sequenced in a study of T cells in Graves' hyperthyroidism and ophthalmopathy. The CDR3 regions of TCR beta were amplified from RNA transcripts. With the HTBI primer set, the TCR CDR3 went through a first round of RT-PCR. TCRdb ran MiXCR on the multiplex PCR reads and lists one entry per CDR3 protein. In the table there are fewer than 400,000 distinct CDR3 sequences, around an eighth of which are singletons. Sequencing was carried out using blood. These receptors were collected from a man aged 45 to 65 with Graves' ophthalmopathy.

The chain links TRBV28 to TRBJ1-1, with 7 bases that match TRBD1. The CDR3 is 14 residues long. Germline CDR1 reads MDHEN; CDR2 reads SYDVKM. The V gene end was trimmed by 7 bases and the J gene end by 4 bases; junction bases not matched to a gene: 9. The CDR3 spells CASNERGRGTEAFF. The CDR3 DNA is TGTGCCAGCAATGAAAGGGGGCGAGGCACTGAAGCTTTCTTT.

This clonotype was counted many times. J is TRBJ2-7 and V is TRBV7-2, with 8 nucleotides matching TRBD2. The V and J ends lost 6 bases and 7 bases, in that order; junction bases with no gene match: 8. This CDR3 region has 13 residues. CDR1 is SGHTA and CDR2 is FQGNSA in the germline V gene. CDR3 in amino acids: CASRLAALGEQYF. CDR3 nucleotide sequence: TGTGCCAGCAGACTAGCGGCACTGGGAGAGCAGTACTTC. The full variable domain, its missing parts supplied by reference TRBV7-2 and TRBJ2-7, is GAGVSQSPSNKVTEKGKDVELRCDPISGHTALYWYRQSLGQGLEFLIYFQGNSAPDKSGLPSDRFSAERTGGSVSTLTIQRTQQEDSAVYLCASRLAALGEQYFGPGTRLTVT.

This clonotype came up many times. CDR3 in DNA: TGCGCCAGCCACAGGGCGGCTTCCTACAATGAGCAGTTCTTC. Translated, it gives CASHRAASYNEQFF. The chain uses TRBV5-1 and TRBJ2-1; tentatively, D is TRBD1 (6 bases). Deletions cut 7 bases from V and 1 base from J, with 12 bases between. The CDR3 extends over 14 amino acids. From germline, CDR1 is SGHRS and CDR2 YFSETQ.

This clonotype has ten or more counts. This chain's CDR3 is CASSLAGAGYNEQFF. The CDR3 DNA reads TGTGCCAGCAGCTTAGCGGGAGCAGGGTACAATGAGCAGTTCTTC. The chain couples TRBV7-2 to TRBJ2-1, with D perhaps given as TRBD1 or TRBD2 (5 bases each). The CDR3 loop spans 15 amino acids. Trimming removed 0 bases from V and 4 bases from J, with 10 bases in between. Germline values: CDR1 SGHTA, CDR2 FQGNSA.

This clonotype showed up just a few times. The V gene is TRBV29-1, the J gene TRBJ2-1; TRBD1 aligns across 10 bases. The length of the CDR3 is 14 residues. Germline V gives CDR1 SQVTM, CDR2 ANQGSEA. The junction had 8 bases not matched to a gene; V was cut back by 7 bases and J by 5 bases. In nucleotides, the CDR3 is TGCAGCGGGGGGGACAGGGGTTTAAACAATGAGCAGTTCTTC. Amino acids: CSGGDRGLNNEQFF.

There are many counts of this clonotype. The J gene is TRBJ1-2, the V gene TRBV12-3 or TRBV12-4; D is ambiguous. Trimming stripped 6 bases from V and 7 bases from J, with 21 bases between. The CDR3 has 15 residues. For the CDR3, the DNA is TGTGCCAGCAGCCCAACGGCCGAAATAGTGGGTGGCTACACCTTC. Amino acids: CASSPTAEIVGGYTF.

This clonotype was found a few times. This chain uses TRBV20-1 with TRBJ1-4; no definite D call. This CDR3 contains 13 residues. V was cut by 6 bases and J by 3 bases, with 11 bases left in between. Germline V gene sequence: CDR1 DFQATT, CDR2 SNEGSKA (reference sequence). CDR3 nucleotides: TGCAGTGCACTGCGGAGACCTAATGAAAAACTGTTTTTT. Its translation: CSALRRPNEKLFF.

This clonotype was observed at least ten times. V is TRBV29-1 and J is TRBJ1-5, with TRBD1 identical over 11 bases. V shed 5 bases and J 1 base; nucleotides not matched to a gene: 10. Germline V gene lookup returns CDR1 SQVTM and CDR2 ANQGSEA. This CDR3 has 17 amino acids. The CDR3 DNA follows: TGCAGCGTTCTACTCGGGACAGGGGGAATGAGCAATCAGCCCCAGCATTTT. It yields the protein CSVLLGTGGMSNQPQHF.

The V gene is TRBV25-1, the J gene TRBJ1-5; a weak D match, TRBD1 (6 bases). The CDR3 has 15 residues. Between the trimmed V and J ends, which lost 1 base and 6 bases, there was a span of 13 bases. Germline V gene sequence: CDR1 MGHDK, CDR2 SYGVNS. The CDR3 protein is CASSESNRAGQPQHF. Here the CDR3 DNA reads TGTGCCAGCAGTGAATCCAACAGGGCGGGTCAGCCCCAGCATTTT.

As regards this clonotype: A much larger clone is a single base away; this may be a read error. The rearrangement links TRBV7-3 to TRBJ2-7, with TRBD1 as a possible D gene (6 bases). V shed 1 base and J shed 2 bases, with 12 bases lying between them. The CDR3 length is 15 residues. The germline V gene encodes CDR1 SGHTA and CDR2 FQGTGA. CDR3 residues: CASSLMRDTTYEQYF. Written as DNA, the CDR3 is TGTGCCAGCAGCTTAATGAGGGACACAACCTACGAGCAGTACTTC.

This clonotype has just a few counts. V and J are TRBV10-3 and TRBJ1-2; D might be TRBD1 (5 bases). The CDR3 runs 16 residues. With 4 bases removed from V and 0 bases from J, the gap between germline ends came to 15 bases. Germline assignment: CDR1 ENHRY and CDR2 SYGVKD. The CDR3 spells CAISGTQELANYGYTF. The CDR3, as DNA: TGTGCCATCAGTGGAACACAGGAGTTAGCTAACTATGGCTACACCTTC.

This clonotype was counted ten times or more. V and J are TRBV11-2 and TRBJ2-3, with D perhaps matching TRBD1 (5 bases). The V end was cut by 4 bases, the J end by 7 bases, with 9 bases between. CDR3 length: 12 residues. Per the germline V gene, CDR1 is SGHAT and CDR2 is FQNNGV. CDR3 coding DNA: TGTGCCAGCAGCTCCGACAGATATACGCAGTATTTT. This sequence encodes CASSSDRYTQYF.

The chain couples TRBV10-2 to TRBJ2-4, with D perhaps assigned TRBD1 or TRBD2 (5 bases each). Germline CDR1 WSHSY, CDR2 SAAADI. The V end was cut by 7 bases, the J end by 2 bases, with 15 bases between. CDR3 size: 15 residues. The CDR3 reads CASNRDLDTKNIQYF. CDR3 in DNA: TGCGCCAGCAACCGGGACCTAGACACCAAAAACATTCAGTACTTC.

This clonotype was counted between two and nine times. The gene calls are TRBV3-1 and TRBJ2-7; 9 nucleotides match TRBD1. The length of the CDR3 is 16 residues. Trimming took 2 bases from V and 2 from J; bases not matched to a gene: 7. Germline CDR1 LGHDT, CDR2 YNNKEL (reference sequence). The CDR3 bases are TGTGCCAGCAGCCAATATAGACAGGGGGGCCCCTACGAGCAGTACTTC. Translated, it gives CASSQYRQGGPYEQYF.

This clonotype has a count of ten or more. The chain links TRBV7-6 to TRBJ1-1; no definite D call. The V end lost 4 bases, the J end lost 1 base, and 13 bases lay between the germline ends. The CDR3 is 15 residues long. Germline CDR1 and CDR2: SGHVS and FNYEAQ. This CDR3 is CASSYSADPNTEAFF. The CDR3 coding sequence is TGTGCCAGCAGCTACAGTGCGGACCCGAACACTGAAGCTTTCTTT.

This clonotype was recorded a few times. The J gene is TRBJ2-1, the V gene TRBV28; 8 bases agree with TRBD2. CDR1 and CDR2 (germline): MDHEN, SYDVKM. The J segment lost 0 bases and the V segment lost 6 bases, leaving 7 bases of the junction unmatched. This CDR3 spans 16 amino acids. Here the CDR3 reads CASRAGSGSSYNEQFF. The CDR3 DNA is TGTGCCAGCAGGGCCGGGAGCGGGAGCTCCTACAATGAGCAGTTCTTC.

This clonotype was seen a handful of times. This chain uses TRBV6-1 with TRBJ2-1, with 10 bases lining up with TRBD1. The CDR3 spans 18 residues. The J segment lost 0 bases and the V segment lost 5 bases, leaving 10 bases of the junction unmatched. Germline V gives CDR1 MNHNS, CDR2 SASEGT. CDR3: CASSPGQGTPSSYNEQFF. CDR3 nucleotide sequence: TGTGCCAGCAGTCCGGGACAGGGGACGCCAAGCTCCTACAATGAGCAGTTCTTC.